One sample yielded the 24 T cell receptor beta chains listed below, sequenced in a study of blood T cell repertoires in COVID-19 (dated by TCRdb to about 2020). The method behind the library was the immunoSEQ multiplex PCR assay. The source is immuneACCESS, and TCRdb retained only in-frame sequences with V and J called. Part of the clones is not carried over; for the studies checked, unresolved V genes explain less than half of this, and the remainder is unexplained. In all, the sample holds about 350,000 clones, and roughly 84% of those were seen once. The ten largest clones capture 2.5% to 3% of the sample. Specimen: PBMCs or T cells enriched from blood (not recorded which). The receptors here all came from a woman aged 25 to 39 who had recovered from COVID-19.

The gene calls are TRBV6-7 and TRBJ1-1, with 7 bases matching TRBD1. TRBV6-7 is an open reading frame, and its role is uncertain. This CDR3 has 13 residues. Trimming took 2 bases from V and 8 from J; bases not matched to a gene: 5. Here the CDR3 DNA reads TGTGCCAGCAGTTACCCGGGGACAGACGAAGCTTTCTTT. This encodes CASSYPGTDEAFF.

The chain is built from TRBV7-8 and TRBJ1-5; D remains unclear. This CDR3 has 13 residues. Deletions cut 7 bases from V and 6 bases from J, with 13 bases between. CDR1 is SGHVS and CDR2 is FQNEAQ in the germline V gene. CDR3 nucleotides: TGTGCCAGCACCGGGAGCTTAGGTCAGCCCCAGCATTTT. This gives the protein CASTGSLGQPQHF.

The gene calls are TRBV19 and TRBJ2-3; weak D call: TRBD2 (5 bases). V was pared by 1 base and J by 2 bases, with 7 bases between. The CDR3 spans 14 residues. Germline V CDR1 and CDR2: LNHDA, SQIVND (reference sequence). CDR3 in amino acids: CASSIGLITDTQYF. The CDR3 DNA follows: TGTGCCAGTAGTATAGGACTAATCACAGATACGCAGTATTTT.

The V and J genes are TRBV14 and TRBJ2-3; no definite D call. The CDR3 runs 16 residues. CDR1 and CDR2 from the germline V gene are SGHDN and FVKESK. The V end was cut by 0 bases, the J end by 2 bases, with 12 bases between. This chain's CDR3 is CASSQDLGEPTDTQYF. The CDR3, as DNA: TGTGCCAGCAGCCAAGATCTCGGAGAGCCCACAGATACGCAGTATTTT.

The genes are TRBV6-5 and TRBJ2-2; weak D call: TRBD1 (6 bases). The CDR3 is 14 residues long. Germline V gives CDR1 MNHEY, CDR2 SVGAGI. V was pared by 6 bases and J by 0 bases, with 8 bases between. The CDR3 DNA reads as TGTGCCAGCAGCAGGACAGCGAACACCGGGGAGCTGTTTTTT. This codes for CASSRTANTGELFF.

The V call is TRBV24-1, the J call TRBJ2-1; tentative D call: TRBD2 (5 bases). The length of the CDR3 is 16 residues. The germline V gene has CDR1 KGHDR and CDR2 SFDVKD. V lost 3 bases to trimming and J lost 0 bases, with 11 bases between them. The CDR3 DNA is TGTGCCACCAGTGATCGGACTGGAAGCTCCTACAATGAGCAGTTCTTC. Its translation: CATSDRTGSSYNEQFF.

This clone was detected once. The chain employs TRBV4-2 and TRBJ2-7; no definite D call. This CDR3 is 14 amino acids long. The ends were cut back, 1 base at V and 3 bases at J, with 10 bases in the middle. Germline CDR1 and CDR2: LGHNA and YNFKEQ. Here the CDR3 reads CASSQALAGYEQYF. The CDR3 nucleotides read TGTGCCAGCAGCCAAGCTCTCGCCGGCTACGAGCAGTACTTC.

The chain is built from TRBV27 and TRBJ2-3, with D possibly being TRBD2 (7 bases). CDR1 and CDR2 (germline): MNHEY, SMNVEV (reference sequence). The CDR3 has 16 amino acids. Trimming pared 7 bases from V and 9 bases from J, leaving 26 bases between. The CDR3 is CASTRLGRGTTGTQYF. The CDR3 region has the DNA TGTGCCAGCACTCGTCTGGGGAGGGGGACCACCGGGACGCAGTATTTT.

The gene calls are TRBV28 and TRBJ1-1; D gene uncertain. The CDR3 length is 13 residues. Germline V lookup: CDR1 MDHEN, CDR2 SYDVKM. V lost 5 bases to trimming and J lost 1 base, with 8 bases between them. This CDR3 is CASSITANTEAFF. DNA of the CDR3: TGTGCCAGCAGTATTACAGCGAACACTGAAGCTTTCTTT.

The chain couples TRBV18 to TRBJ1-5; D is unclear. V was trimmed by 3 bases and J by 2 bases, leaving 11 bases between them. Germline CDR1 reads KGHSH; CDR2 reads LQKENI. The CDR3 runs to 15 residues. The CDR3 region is CASSPSEGRNQPQHF. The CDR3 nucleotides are TGTGCCAGCTCACCGTCGGAGGGCCGCAATCAGCCCCAGCATTTT.

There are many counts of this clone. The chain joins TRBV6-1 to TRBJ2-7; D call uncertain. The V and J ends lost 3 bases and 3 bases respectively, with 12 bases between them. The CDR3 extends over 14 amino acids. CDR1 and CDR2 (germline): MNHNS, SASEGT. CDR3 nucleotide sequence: TGTGCCAGCAGTGATGTCCGAGTTAACTACGAGCAGTACTTC. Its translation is CASSDVRVNYEQYF.

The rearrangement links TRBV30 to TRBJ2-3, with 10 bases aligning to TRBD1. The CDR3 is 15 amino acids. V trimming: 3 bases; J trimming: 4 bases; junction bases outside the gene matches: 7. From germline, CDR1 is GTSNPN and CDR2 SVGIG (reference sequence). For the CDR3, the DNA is TGTGCCTGGAGCCTGACAGGGGGCATTGCAGATACGCAGTATTTT. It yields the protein CAWSLTGGIADTQYF. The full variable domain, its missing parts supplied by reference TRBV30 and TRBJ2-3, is SQTIHQWPATLVQPVGSPLSLECTVEGTSNPNLYWYRQAAGRGLQLLFYSVGIGQISSEVPQNLSASRPQDRQFILSSKKLLLSDSGFYLCAWSLTGGIADTQYFGPGTRLTVL.

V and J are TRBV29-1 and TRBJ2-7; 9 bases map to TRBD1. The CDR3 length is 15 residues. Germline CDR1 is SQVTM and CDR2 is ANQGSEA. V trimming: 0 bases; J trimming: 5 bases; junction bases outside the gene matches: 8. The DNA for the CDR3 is TGCAGCGTTGAAGATTCCGGGACAGGGAGTCACGAGCAGTACTTC. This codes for CSVEDSGTGSHEQYF.

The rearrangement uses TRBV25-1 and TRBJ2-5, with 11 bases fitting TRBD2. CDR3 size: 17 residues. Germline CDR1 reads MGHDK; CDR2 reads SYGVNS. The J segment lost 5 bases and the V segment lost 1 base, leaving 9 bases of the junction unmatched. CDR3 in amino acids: CASSESGLAGGRETQYF. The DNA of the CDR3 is TGTGCCAGCAGTGAATCGGGGCTAGCGGGAGGTAGGGAGACCCAGTACTTC.

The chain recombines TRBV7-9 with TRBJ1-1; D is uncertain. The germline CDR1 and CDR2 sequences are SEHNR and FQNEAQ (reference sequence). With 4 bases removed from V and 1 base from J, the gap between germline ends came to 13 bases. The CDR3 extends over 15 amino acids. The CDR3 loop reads CASSSLEDWNTEAFF. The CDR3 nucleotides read TGTGCCAGCAGCTCCCTAGAAGACTGGAACACTGAAGCTTTCTTT. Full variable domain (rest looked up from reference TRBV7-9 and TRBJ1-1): DTGVSQNPRHKITKRGQNVTFRCDPISEHNRLYWYRQTLGQGPEFLTYFQNEAQLEKSRLLSDRFSAERPKGSFSTLEIQRTEQGDSAMYLCASSSLEDWNTEAFFGQGTRLTVV.

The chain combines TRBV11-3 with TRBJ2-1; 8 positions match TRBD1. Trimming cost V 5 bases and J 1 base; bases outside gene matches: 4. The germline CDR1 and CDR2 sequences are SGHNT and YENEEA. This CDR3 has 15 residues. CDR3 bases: TGTGCCAGCAGCCTAGGACAGGGTTCCTACAATGAGCAGTTCTTC. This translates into CASSLGQGSYNEQFF. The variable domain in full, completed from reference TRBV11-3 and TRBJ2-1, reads EAGVVQSPRYKIIEKKQPVAFWCNPISGHNTLYWYLQNLGQGPELLIRYENEEAVDDSQLPKDRFSAERLKGVDSTLKIQPAELGDSAVYLCASSLGQGSYNEQFFGPGTRLTVL.

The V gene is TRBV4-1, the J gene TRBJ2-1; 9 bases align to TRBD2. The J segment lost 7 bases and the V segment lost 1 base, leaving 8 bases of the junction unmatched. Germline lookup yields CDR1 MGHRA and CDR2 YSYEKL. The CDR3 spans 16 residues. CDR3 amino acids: CASSQASVAGVNEQFF. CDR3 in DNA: TGCGCCAGCAGCCAAGCTTCGGTAGCGGGAGTTAATGAGCAGTTCTTC.

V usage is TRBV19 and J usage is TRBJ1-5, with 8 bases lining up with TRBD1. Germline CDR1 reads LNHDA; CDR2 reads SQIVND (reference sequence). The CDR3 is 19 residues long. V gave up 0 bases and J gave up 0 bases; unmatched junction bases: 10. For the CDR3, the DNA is TGTGCCAGTAGTATAGATTGGGACAGGAAATTTTATAGCAATCAGCCCCAGCATTTT. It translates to CASSIDWDRKFYSNQPQHF.

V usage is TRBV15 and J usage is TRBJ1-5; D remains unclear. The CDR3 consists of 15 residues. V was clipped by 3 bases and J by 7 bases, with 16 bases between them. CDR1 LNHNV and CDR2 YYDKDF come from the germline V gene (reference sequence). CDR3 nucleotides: TGTGCCACCAGCAGCGGCTTGAGCTGGGCACAGCCCCAGCATTTT. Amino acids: CATSSGLSWAQPQHF. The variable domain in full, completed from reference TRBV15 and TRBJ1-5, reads DAMVIQNPRYQVTQFGKPVTLSCSQTLNHNVMYWYQQKSSQAPKLLFHYYDKDFNNEADTPDNFQSRRPNTSFCFLDIRSPGLGDTAMYLCATSSGLSWAQPQHFGDGTRLSIL.

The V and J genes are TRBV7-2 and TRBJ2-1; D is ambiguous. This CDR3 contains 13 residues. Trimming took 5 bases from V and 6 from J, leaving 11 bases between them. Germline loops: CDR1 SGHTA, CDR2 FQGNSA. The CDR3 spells CASSSLLVNEQFF. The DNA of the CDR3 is TGTGCCAGCAGCAGCCTGTTGGTCAATGAGCAGTTCTTC.

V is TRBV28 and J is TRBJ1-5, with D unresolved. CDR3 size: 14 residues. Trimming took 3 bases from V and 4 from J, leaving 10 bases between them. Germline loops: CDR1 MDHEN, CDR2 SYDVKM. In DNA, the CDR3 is TGTGCCAGCAGTTTCGGGGAGGAGAATCAGCCCCAGCATTTT. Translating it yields CASSFGEENQPQHF.

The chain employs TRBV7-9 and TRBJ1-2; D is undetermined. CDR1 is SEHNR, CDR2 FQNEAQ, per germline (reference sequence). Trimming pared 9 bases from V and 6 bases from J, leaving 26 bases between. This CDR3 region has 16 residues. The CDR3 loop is CARIQRRERASHGYTF. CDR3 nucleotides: TGTGCCAGGATTCAAAGGCGGGAGCGGGCCAGCCATGGCTACACCTTC.

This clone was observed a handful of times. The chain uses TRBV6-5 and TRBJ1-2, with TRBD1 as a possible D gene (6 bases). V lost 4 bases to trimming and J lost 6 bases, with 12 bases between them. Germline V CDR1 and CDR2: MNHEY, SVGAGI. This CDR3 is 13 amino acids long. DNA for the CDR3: TGTGCCAGCAGTTCCACAGGGTCCCATGGCTACACCTTC. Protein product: CASSSTGSHGYTF.

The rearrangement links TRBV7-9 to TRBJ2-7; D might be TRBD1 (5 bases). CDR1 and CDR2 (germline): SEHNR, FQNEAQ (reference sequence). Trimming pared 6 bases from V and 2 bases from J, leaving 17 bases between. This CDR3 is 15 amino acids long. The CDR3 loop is CASSPDTSYTYEQYF. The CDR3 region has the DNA TGTGCCAGCAGTCCGGACACTTCTTACACCTACGAGCAGTACTTC.